This TCR beta chain was identified in a study of T cells in Graves' hyperthyroidism and ophthalmopathy. The source material, RNA transcripts, was used to amplify TCR beta CDR3 regions. The study used the HTBI primer set for a first-round RT-PCR of the TCR CDR3. MiXCR, run by TCRdb on the multiplex PCR reads, gives a single entry per CDR3 protein. The sample includes some 720,000 distinct CDR3 sequences, roughly 15% seen only once; the top ten take approximately 8%. Germline trimming cut 7 bases from V and 4 bases from J; bases unmatched to any gene: 3. Germline CDR1 reads KGHDR; CDR2 reads SFDVKD. The CDR3 spans 13 residues.

The receptor was derived from a man younger than 35 with Graves' hyperthyroidism. The V and J genes are TRBV24-1 and TRBJ2-5; TRBD2 matches at 9 bases. Sequences were obtained from blood. The CDR3 nucleotides read TGTGCCACCAGCCTAGCGGGATTAGAGACCCAGTACTTC. Translation gives CATSLAGLETQYF.